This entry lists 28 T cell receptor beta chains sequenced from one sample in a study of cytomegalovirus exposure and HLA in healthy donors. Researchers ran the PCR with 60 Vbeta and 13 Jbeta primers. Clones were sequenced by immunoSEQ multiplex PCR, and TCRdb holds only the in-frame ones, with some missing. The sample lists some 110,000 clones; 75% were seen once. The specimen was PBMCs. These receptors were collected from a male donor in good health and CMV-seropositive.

DNA of the CDR3: TGTGCCAGCAGGGAGATAGGAGGGACGCATACGCAGTATTTT. This gives the protein CASREIGGTHTQYF. The rearrangement links TRBV27 to TRBJ2-3; tentatively, D is TRBD2 (6 bases). The V end was cut by 6 bases, the J end by 7 bases, with 17 bases between. The CDR3 is made up of 14 amino acids. The germline gives CDR1 MNHEY, CDR2 SMNVEV (reference sequence).

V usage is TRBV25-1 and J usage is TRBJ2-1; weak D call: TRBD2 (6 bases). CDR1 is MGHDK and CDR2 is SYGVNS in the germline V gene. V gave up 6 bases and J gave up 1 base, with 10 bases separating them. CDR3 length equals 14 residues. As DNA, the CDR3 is TGTGCCAGCAGGACCGGGGGTTCCTACAATGAGCAGTTCTTC. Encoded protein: CASRTGGSYNEQFF.

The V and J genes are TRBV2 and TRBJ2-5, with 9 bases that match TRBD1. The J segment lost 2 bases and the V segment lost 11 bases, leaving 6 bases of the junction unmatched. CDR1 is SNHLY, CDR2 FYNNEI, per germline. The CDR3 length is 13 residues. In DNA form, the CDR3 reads TGTGCCGGACAGGGGCAAATTCAAGAGACCCAGTACTTC. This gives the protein CAGQGQIQETQYF.

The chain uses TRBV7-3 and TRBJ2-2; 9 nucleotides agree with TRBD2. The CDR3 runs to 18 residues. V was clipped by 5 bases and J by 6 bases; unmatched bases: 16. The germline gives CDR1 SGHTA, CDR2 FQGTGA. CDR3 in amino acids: CASSPTGSGGRRAGELFF. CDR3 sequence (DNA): TGTGCCAGCAGCCCAACTGGTAGCGGGGGCCGCCGGGCCGGGGAGCTGTTTTTT.

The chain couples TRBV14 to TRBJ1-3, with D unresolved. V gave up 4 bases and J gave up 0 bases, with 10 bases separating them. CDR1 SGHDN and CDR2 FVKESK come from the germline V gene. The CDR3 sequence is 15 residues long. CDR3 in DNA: TGTGCCAGCAGCCTCCCCGGGAACTCTGGAAACACCATATATTTT. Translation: CASSLPGNSGNTIYF.

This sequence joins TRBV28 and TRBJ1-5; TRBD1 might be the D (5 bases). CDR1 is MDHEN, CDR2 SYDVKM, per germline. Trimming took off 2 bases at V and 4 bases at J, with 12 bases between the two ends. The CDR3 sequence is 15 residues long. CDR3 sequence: CASSLGAEGNQPQHF. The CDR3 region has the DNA TGTGCCAGCAGTTTAGGGGCGGAGGGGAATCAGCCCCAGCATTTT.

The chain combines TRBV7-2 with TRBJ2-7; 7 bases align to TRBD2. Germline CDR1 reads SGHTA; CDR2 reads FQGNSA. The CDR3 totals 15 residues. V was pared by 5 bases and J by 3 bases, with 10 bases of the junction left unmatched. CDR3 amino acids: CASSGVAGTIYEQYF. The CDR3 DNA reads TGTGCCAGCAGCGGGGTAGCGGGTACTATCTACGAGCAGTACTTC.

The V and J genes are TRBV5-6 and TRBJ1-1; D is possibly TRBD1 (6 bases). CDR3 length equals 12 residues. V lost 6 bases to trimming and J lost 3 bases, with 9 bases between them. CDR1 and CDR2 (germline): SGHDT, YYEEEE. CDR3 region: CASTQGYTEAFF. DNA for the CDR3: TGTGCCAGCACCCAGGGGTACACTGAAGCTTTCTTT.

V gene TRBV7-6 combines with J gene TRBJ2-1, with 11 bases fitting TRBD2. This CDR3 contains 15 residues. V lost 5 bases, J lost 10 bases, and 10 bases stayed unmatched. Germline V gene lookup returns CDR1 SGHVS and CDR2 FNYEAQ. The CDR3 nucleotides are TGTGCCAGCAGCCCCCCAACTAGCGGGGGCGGGGAGCAGTTCTTC. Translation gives CASSPPTSGGGEQFF.

The CDR3 region has the DNA TGTGCCAGCAGTTCGAGGGGGACCTACGAGCAGTACTTC. It yields the protein CASSSRGTYEQYF. The chain recombines TRBV6-1 with TRBJ2-7, with D possibly matching TRBD1 (6 bases). The germline V and J ends were trimmed by 5 bases and 2 bases, with 10 bases remaining between them. CDR3 length: 13 residues. CDR1 and CDR2 (germline): MNHNS, SASEGT.

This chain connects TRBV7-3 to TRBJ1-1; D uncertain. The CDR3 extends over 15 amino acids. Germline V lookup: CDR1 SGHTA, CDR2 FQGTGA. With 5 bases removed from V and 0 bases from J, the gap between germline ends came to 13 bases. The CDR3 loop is CASSGSVVMNTEAFF. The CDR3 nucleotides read TGTGCCAGCAGCGGTTCAGTGGTTATGAACACTGAAGCTTTCTTT. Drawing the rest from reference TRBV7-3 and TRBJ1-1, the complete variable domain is GAGVSQTPSNKVTEKGKYVELRCDPISGHTALYWYRQSLGQGPEFLIYFQGTGAADDSGLPNDRFFAVRPEGSVSTLKIQRTERGDSAVYLCASSGSVVMNTEAFFGQGTRLTVV.

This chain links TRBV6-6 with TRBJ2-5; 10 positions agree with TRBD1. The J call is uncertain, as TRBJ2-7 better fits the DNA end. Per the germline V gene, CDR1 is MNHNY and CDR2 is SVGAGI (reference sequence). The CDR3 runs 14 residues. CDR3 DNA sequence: TGTGCCAGCAACCAGTTTGGACAGGGGGACGAGCAGTACTTC. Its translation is CASNQFGQGDEQYF.

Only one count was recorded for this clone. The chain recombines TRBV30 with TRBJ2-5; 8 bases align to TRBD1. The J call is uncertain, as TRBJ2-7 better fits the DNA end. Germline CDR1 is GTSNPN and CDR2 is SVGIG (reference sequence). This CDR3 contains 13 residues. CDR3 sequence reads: CAWNGQGVGEQYF. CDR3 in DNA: TGTGCCTGGAACGGACAGGGCGTCGGCGAGCAGTACTTC.

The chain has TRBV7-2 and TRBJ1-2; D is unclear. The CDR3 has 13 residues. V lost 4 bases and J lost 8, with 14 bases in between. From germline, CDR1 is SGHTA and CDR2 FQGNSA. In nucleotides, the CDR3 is TGTGCCAGCAGCTCAAGTGGGCGGGAGGGCTACACCTTC. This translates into CASSSSGREGYTF.

The CDR3 loop is CASRNRGSTDTQYF. CDR3 nucleotides: TGTGCCAGCAGGAATAGGGGGAGCACAGATACGCAGTATTTT. The rearrangement uses TRBV6-1 and TRBJ2-3, with a tentative D call TRBD1 (6 bases). Germline-derived CDR1 and CDR2 are MNHNS and SASEGT. The CDR3 runs 14 residues. V lost 6 bases and J lost 0, with 10 bases in between.

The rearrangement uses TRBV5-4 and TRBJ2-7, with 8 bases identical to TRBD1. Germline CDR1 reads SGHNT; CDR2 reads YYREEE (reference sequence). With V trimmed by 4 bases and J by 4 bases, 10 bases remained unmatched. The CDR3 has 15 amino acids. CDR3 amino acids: CASSRPGQEFYEQYF. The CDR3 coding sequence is TGTGCCAGCAGCCGCCCGGGACAGGAGTTTTACGAGCAGTACTTC.

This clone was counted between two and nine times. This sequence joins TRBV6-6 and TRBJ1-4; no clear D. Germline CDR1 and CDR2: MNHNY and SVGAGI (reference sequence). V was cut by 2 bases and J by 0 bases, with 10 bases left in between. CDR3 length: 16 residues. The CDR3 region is CASSYGTATTNEKLFF. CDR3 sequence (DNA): TGTGCCAGCAGTTACGGAACAGCTACAACTAATGAAAAACTGTTTTTT.

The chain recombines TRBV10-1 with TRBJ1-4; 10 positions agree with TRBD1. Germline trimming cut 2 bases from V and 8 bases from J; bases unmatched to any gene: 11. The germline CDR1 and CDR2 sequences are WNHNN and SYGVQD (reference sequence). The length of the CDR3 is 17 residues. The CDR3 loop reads CASSERPRQGASEKLFF. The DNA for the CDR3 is TGCGCCAGCAGTGAGAGGCCAAGACAGGGGGCAAGCGAAAAACTGTTTTTT.

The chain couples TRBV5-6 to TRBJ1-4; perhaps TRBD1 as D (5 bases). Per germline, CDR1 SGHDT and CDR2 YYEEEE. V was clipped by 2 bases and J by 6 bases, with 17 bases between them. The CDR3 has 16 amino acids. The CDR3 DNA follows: TGTGCCAGCAGCTTTTTAGCGGGATTAGGGGATGAAAAACTGTTTTTT. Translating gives CASSFLAGLGDEKLFF.

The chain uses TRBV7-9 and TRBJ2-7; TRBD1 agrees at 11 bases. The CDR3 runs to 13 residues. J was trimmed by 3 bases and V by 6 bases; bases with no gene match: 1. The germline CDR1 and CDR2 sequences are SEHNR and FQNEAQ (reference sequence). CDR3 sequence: CASRGQGVYEQYF. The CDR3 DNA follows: TGTGCCAGCAGGGGACAGGGGGTCTACGAGCAGTACTTC. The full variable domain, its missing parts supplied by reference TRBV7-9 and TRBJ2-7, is DTGVSQNPRHKITKRGQNVTFRCDPISEHNRLYWYRQTLGQGPEFLTYFQNEAQLEKSRLLSDRFSAERPKGSFSTLEIQRTEQGDSAMYLCASRGQGVYEQYFGPGTRLTVT.

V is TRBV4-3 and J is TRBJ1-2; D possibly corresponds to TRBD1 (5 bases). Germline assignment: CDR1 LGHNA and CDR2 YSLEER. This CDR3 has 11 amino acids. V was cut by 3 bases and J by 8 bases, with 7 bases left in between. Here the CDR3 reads CASSQGLGYTF. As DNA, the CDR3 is TGCGCCAGCAGCCAGGGGCTAGGCTACACCTTC.

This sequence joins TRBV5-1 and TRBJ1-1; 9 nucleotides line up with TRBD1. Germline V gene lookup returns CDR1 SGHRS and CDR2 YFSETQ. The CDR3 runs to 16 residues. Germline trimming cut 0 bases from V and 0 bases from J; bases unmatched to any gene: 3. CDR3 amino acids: CASSLGGTGLNTEAFF. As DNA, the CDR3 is TGCGCCAGCAGCTTGGGTGGGACAGGGTTGAACACTGAAGCTTTCTTT.

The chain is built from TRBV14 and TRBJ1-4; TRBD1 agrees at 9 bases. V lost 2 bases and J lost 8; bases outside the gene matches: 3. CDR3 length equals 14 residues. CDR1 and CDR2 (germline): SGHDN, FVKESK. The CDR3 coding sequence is TGTGCCAGCAGCCAAAGGACAGGGGTCGAAAAACTGTTTTTT. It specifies CASSQRTGVEKLFF.

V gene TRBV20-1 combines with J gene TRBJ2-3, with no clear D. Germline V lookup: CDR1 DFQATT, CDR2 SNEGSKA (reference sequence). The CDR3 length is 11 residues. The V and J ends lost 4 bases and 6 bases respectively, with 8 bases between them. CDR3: CSAKMRDTQYF. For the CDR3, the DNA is TGCAGTGCTAAGATGAGGGATACGCAGTATTTT.

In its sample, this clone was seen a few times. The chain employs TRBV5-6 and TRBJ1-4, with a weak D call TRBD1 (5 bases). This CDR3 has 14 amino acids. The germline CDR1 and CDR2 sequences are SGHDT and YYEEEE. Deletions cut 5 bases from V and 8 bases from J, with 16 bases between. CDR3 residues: CASRQLLQGEKLFF. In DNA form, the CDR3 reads TGTGCCAGCAGGCAACTCCTCCAGGGCGAAAAACTGTTTTTT. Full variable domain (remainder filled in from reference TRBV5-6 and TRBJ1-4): DAGVTQSPTHLIKTRGQQVTLRCSPKSGHDTVSWYQQALGQGPQFIFQYYEEEERQRGNFPDRFSGHQFPNYSSELNVNALLLGDSALYLCASRQLLQGEKLFFGSGTQLSVL.

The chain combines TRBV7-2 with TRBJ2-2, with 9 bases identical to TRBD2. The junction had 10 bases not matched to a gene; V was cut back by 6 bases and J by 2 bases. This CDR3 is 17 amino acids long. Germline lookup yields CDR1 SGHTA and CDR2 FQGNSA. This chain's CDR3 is CASRYHTSGRNTGELFF. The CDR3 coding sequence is TGTGCCAGCAGATATCATACTAGCGGGCGAAACACCGGGGAGCTGTTTTTT.

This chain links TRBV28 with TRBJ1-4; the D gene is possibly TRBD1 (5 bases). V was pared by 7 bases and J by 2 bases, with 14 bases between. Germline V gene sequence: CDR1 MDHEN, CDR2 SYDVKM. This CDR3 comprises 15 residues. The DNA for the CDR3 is TGTGCCAGCAACCTCCTCGGGGGGACTAATGAAAAACTGTTTTTT. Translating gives CASNLLGGTNEKLFF.

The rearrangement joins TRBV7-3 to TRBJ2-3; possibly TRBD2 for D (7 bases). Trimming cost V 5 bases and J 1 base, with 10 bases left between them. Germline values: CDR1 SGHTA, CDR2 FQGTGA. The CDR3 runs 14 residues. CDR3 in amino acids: CASSQGGGTDTQYF. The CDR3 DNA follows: TGTGCCAGCAGCCAAGGGGGGGGCACAGATACGCAGTATTTT.